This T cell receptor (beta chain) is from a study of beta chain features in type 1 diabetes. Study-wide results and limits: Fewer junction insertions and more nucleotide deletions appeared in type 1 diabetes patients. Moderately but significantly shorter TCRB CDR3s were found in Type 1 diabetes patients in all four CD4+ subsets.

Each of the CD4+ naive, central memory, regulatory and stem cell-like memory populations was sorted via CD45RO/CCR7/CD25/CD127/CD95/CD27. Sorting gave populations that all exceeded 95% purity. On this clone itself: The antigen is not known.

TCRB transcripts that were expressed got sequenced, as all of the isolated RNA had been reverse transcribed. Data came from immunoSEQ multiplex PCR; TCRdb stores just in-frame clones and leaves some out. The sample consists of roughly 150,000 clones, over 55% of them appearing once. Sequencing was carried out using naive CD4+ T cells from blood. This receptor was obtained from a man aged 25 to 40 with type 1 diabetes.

The DNA for the CDR3 is TGCAGCGTTGGAGAAGGGGATTTACGTCGGCACGAGCAGTACTTC. Amino acid sequence: CSVGEGDLRRHEQYF. This chain uses TRBV29-1 with TRBJ2-7, with D perhaps TRBD1 (5 bases). In germline, CDR1 is SQVTM, CDR2 ANQGSEA. V lost 4 bases, J lost 5 bases, and 21 bases lay in between. The CDR3 loop spans 15 amino acids.